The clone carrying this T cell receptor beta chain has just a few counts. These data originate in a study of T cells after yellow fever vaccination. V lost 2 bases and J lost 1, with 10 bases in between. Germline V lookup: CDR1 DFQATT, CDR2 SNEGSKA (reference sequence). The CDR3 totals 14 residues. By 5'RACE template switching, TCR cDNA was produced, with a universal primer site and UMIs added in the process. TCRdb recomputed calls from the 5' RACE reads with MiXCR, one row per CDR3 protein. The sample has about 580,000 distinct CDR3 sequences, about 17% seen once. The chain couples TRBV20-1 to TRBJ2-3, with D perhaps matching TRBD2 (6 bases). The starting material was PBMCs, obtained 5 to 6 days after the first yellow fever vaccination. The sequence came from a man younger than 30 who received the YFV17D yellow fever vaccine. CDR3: CSARRGGGTDTQYF. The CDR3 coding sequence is TGCAGTGCTAGACGCGGCGGGGGCACAGATACGCAGTATTTT.